This TCR beta chain is drawn from a study of T cells after yellow fever vaccination. The study's findings and limits: Peaking faster, on day 5 versus 15, the secondary response was nonetheless weaker. Subsequent booster samples again held most clones from primary vaccination (96% CD4, 85% to 90% CD8). Among all clonotypes, a small share was observed in both CD4 and CD8 compartments.

This clonotype was seen repeatedly, ten times or more. Antigen unknown. This CDR3 comprises 12 residues. The germline V gene encodes CDR1 MNHEY and CDR2 SMNVEV (reference sequence). The V and J ends lost 11 bases and 4 bases respectively, with 14 bases between them. TCRdb re-called the 5' RACE reads through MiXCR, storing one row per CDR3 protein. The sample lists 200,000 to 300,000 distinct CDR3 sequences; 6.7% were seen once. J is TRBJ1-1 and V is TRBV27; no firm D call. This TCR was recovered from a man aged 30 to 45 who received the YFV17D yellow fever vaccine. Sequenced here: CD4+ T cells sorted from PBMCs, sampled on the day of the yellow fever booster vaccination. The chain's CDR3 is CAAEGYITEAFF. In nucleotides, the CDR3 is TGTGCCGCTGAAGGGTACATCACTGAAGCTTTCTTT.